This T cell receptor (beta chain) was identified in a study of blood T cell repertoires in COVID-19. About the research overall: Sites across the United States, Italy and Spain contributed samples from acute and convalescent COVID-19.

Original data processing: Amplification with reference gene primers provided the estimates of nucleated cell counts. Profiled with immunoSEQ multiplex PCR; TCRdb holds only in-frame clones, not every one. V and J calls and clone size are as listed in that table; D and trimming were resolved from the DNA. The table has 95,000 to 120,000 clones, about 83% seen once. Germline CDR1 SGHRS, CDR2 YFSETQ. With 4 bases clipped from V and 0 bases from J, the junction kept 13 bases outside the gene matches. The CDR3 length is 19 residues. The chain recombines TRBV5-1 with TRBJ2-1, with 10 nucleotides matching TRBD2. The material sequenced was peripheral blood. The sequence was obtained from a woman in her seventies with acute or convalescent COVID-19. The CDR3 DNA is TGCGCCAGCAGCGGGACCGGGACTAGCGTCCCATCCTCCTACAATGAGCAGTTCTTC. This codes for CASSGTGTSVPSSYNEQFF.